Each of the 24 T cell receptor beta chains below was sequenced from the same sample in a study of graft-versus-host responses after intestinal transplantation. Antigens of these TCRs are unknown. Assay: immunoSEQ multiplex PCR; the TCRdb copy retains only in-frame clones and omits some. The sample contains about 130,000 clones, about 90% of which appear only once. The sequencing used unstimulated CD4+ T cells sorted from spleen or lymph node cells, collected before intestinal transplant. Every receptor here comes from a human donor who received an intestinal transplant.

The genes are TRBV14 and TRBJ2-1; TRBD2 agrees at 14 bases. This CDR3 is built from 15 residues. From germline, CDR1 is SGHDN and CDR2 FVKESK. Trimming removed 4 bases from V and 10 bases from J; junction bases left unmatched: 6. CDR3 in amino acids: CASSPGLAGVEEQFF. CDR3 sequence (DNA): TGTGCCAGCAGCCCGGGACTAGCGGGAGTAGAAGAGCAGTTCTTC. The complete variable domain, with remaining parts taken from reference TRBV14 and TRBJ2-1, reads EAGVTQFPSHSVIEKGQTVTLRCDPISGHDNLYWYRRVMGKEIKFLLHFVKESKQDESGMPNNRFLAERTGGTYSTLKVQPAELEDSGVYFCASSPGLAGVEEQFFGPGTRLTVL.

V is TRBV2 and J is TRBJ2-1; 13 bases are a match to TRBD2. The J segment lost 7 bases and the V segment lost 5 bases, leaving 5 bases of the junction unmatched. CDR1 and CDR2 from the germline V gene are SNHLY and FYNNEI. The CDR3 sequence is 15 residues long. CDR3 protein: CASSRTSGGLNEQFF. The CDR3 DNA follows: TGTGCCAGCAGTCGGACTAGCGGGGGTTTAAATGAGCAGTTCTTC.

This clone appeared once. The V gene is TRBV30, the J gene TRBJ2-7, with D perhaps matching TRBD1 (5 bases). Trimming removed 2 bases at V and 2 bases at J, with 10 bases between. Per the germline V gene, CDR1 is GTSNPN and CDR2 is SVGIG (reference sequence). The CDR3 totals 13 residues. The CDR3 nucleotides read TGTGCCTGGAGTAAGGGGCGGACCTACGAGCAGTACTTC. Translating gives CAWSKGRTYEQYF.

Comments on this clone: Germline is not matched at one junction end, which may reflect a read error. As DNA, the CDR3 is TGTGCCAGCAGTCGCTTTAGCGGGAGCACCTACAATGAGCAGCTCTTC. This gives the protein CASSRFSGSTYNEQLF. The V call is TRBV2, the J call TRBJ2-1; TRBD2 matches 9 bases. The CDR3 extends over 16 amino acids. The germline V gene encodes CDR1 SNHLY and CDR2 FYNNEI.

The V call is TRBV18, the J call TRBJ1-5; a weak D match, TRBD1 (6 bases). V was shortened by 4 bases and J by 7 bases, with 26 bases between the two germline ends. The CDR3 is 18 amino acids. CDR1 is KGHSH and CDR2 is LQKENI in the germline V gene. The CDR3 nucleotides read TGTGCCAGCTCACTTGTGGCAGGGGCCGATCCTCTGGGCCAGCCCCAGCATTTT. The encoded protein is CASSLVAGADPLGQPQHF.

The rearrangement links TRBV2 to TRBJ2-7; 10 bases agree with TRBD2. Germline V gives CDR1 SNHLY, CDR2 FYNNEI. This CDR3 has 14 residues. V shed 7 bases and J 4 bases; nucleotides not matched to a gene: 7. CDR3 bases: TGTGCCAGCACCATGCGGACTAGCGGTTACGAGCAGTACTTC. Translation gives CASTMRTSGYEQYF.

A word on this clone: The germline gene is not matched at one end of the junction; a read error may be the cause. The chain links TRBV7-7 to TRBJ2-3, with D perhaps TRBD2 (5 bases). The CDR3 is 14 amino acids. Germline V gene sequence: CDR1 SSHAT, CDR2 FNYEAQ (reference sequence). The CDR3 sequence is CASSLGGSADTQYF. Written as DNA, the CDR3 is TGTGCTAGCAGCTTGGGTGGGAGCGCAGATACGCAGTATTTT.

The CDR3: CASSLNPGDTGELFF. The DNA of the CDR3 is TGTGCCAGCAGCTTAAACCCAGGCGACACCGGGGAGCTGTTTTTT. The chain recombines TRBV7-3 with TRBJ2-2; unclear D gene. The germline V and J ends were trimmed by 1 base and 3 bases, with 9 bases remaining between them. The CDR3 spans 15 residues. Germline V lookup: CDR1 SGHTA, CDR2 FQGTGA.

The chain joins TRBV28 to TRBJ2-3, with TRBD1 matching over 8 bases. The V and J ends lost 5 bases and 2 bases, in that order; junction bases with no gene match: 9. This CDR3 has 16 amino acids. Germline loops: CDR1 MDHEN, CDR2 SYDVKM. CDR3 DNA sequence: TGTGCCAGCAGTCGGCCCAGGGGGCGCTTCACAGATACGCAGTATTTT. Its protein is CASSRPRGRFTDTQYF.

The chain is built from TRBV28 and TRBJ1-5; D gene ambiguous. The CDR3 extends over 18 amino acids. Germline V gene lookup returns CDR1 MDHEN and CDR2 SYDVKM. Trimming shortened V by 3 bases and J by 0 bases, and 18 bases separated the two germline ends. The DNA for the CDR3 is TGTGCCAGCAGTTTCCCGGGGTGGGGAGCTAATAGCAATCAGCCCCAGCATTTT. Its protein is CASSFPGWGANSNQPQHF.

The table lists this clone with a count of one. CDR3 region: CASSHPRGKKSADEQFF. The CDR3 region has the DNA TGCGCCAGCAGCCACCCCAGGGGTAAGAAGTCGGCGGATGAGCAGTTCTTC. The chain carries TRBV4-1 and TRBJ2-1, with D perhaps matching TRBD1 (6 bases). Germline assignment: CDR1 MGHRA and CDR2 YSYEKL. The CDR3 spans 17 residues. V lost 3 bases, J lost 8 bases, and 23 bases lay in between.

The rearrangement joins TRBV27 to TRBJ1-5; weak D call: TRBD1 (5 bases). Germline assignment: CDR1 MNHEY and CDR2 SMNVEV (reference sequence). The ends were cut back, 3 bases at V and 2 bases at J, with 8 bases in the middle. The CDR3 length is 14 residues. CDR3 coding DNA: TGTGCCAGCAGTTTCGGCAGGGGCAATCAGCCCCAGCATTTT. Translated: CASSFGRGNQPQHF.

In this sample, this clone turned up once. The chain couples TRBV6-1 to TRBJ1-5; D is undetermined. Trimming removed 5 bases at V and 6 bases at J, with 5 bases between. Germline values: CDR1 MNHNS, CDR2 SASEGT. CDR3 length: 11 residues. CDR3 sequence reads: CASSSGQPQHF. In DNA form, the CDR3 reads TGTGCCAGCAGTTCTGGTCAGCCCCAGCATTTT.

The chain couples TRBV4-1 to TRBJ1-2; no clear D. The CDR3 has 14 amino acids. V shed 0 bases and J shed 7 bases, with 12 bases lying between them. Germline-derived CDR1 and CDR2 are MGHRA and YSYEKL. The DNA of the CDR3 is TGCGCCAGCAGCCAAGAACTCGGGTTAGGTGGCTACACCTTC. It encodes CASSQELGLGGYTF.

The V and J genes are TRBV5-1 and TRBJ1-3; no definite D call. CDR3 length equals 13 residues. The germline V and J ends were trimmed by 5 bases and 0 bases, with 6 bases remaining between them. Germline V lookup: CDR1 SGHRS, CDR2 YFSETQ. CDR3 coding DNA: TGCGCCAGCAGTTGGTCCTCTGGAAACACCATATATTTT. As protein: CASSWSSGNTIYF.

This clone came up once. V and J are TRBV30 and TRBJ2-5, with TRBD1 matching over 11 bases. This CDR3 has 14 amino acids. The V gene's germline CDR1 is GTSNPN and CDR2 SVGIG (reference sequence). V lost 1 base to trimming and J lost 6 bases; unmatched junction nucleotides: 4. The CDR3 sequence: CAWSAGQGAKTQYF. CDR3 coding DNA: TGTGCCTGGAGTGCAGGACAGGGGGCGAAGACCCAGTACTTC. The full variable domain, completed using reference TRBV30 and TRBJ2-5, is SQTIHQWPATLVQPVGSPLSLECTVEGTSNPNLYWYRQAAGRGLQLLFYSVGIGQISSEVPQNLSASRPQDRQFILSSKKLLLSDSGFYLCAWSAGQGAKTQYFGPGTRLLVL.

The chain joins TRBV19 to TRBJ2-5; 8 positions match TRBD2. CDR1 and CDR2 from the germline V gene are LNHDA and SQIVND (reference sequence). The ends lost 3 bases at V and 2 bases at J; junction bases unmatched: 8. There are 16 residues in the CDR3. The CDR3 coding sequence is TGTGCCAGTAGTATCATTGGGGTAGCGGGACAAGAGACCCAGTACTTC. It yields the protein CASSIIGVAGQETQYF.

V and J are TRBV2 and TRBJ2-4, with 10 bases aligning to TRBD2. CDR3 length equals 16 residues. Looked up from germline, CDR1 is SNHLY and CDR2 is FYNNEI. V shed 7 bases, J shed 1 base, and the junction held 7 bases outside the gene matches. The CDR3 spells CASNPSGRRAKNIQYF. CDR3 nucleotides: TGTGCCAGCAATCCTAGCGGGAGAAGGGCCAAAAACATTCAGTACTTC.

The gene calls are TRBV4-1 and TRBJ2-1, with TRBD2 identical over 15 bases. With V trimmed by 2 bases and J by 5 bases, 10 bases remained unmatched. The CDR3 totals 19 residues. Germline CDR1 is MGHRA and CDR2 is YSYEKL. The CDR3 coding sequence is TGCGCCAGCAGCCAACCAAGAGGACTAGCGGGAGGGGATAACAATGAGCAGTTCTTC. It yields the protein CASSQPRGLAGGDNNEQFF.

This sequence joins TRBV13 and TRBJ2-2; possibly TRBD2 for D (6 bases). Trimming stripped 5 bases from V and 8 bases from J, with 15 bases between. This CDR3 spans 14 amino acids. The V gene's germline CDR1 is PRHDT and CDR2 FYEKMQ (reference sequence). The chain's CDR3 is CASSPNPLAGELFF. The CDR3 DNA reads TGTGCCAGCAGCCCTAACCCACTAGCAGGGGAGCTGTTTTTT.

The chain has TRBV6-1 and TRBJ2-7; D not resolved. This CDR3 comprises 14 residues. The V end lost 6 bases, the J end lost 2 bases, and 14 bases lay between the germline ends. The germline CDR1 and CDR2 sequences are MNHNS and SASEGT. CDR3 sequence: CASSFNTLTYEQYF. The CDR3 nucleotides read TGTGCCAGCAGCTTTAACACCTTAACCTACGAGCAGTACTTC.

The chain couples TRBV19 to TRBJ1-3; 9 nucleotides align to TRBD1. The CDR3 has 14 residues. The germline CDR1 and CDR2 sequences are LNHDA and SQIVND (reference sequence). V gave up 4 bases and J gave up 4 bases; unmatched junction bases: 2. The CDR3 sequence: CASSNRGRGNTIYF. The CDR3, as DNA: TGTGCCAGTAGTAACAGGGGGCGCGGAAACACCATATATTTT.

V is TRBV6-5 and J is TRBJ2-7; TRBD1 or TRBD2 may be the D gene (5 bases each). Germline assignment: CDR1 MNHEY and CDR2 SVGAGI. The CDR3 is 14 residues long. V shed 5 bases and J shed 2 bases, with 13 bases lying between them. CDR3 in amino acids: CASSGDLPPYEQYF. The CDR3 DNA sequence: TGTGCCAGCAGTGGGGACCTTCCCCCCTACGAGCAGTACTTC.

The chain is built from TRBV29-1 and TRBJ2-3, with D perhaps matching TRBD1 or TRBD2 (7 bases each). The V end lost 3 bases, the J end lost 0 bases, and 13 bases lay between the germline ends. CDR3 length equals 15 residues. CDR1 is SQVTM and CDR2 is ANQGSEA in the germline V gene. Here the CDR3 reads CSVEGGGISTDTQYF. In nucleotides, the CDR3 is TGCAGCGTTGAGGGAGGGGGCATTAGCACAGATACGCAGTATTTT.